These 23 T cell receptor beta chains were all obtained from the same sample, sequenced in a study of beta chain features in type 1 diabetes. Study-wide results and limits: TCRB CDR3s from Type 1 diabetes patients were moderately but significantly shorter in all four CD4+ subsets.

Which antigens these TCRs recognize remains unknown. Reverse transcribing all isolated RNA meant expressed TCRB transcripts were sequenced. Measured with immunoSEQ multiplex PCR; TCRdb has only the in-frame clones, and not every one. The table shows about 360,000 clones, with around an eighth occurring only once. The sequencing input was naive CD4+ T cells from blood. These receptors were obtained from a woman aged 18-35 years with type 1 diabetes.

This clone was observed a handful of times. The V gene is TRBV5-4, the J gene TRBJ2-2; 9 bases are a match to TRBD1. Germline CDR1 reads SGHNT; CDR2 reads YYREEE (reference sequence). V lost 0 bases, J lost 5 bases, and 11 bases stayed unmatched. This CDR3 has 18 residues. CDR3 sequence: CASSLALGTGNGTGELFF. In DNA form, the CDR3 reads TGTGCCAGCAGCTTGGCCCTCGGGACAGGGAATGGGACCGGGGAGCTGTTTTTT.

This clone was seen a few times. The V and J genes are TRBV5-6 and TRBJ1-2; 7 nucleotides agree with TRBD1. V was clipped by 1 base and J by 1 base; unmatched bases: 7. CDR1 and CDR2 (germline): SGHDT, YYEEEE. The CDR3 is made up of 16 amino acids. CDR3: CASSLKGQPRNYGYTF. CDR3 bases: TGTGCCAGCAGCTTGAAGGGACAGCCGCGTAACTATGGCTACACCTTC.

The gene calls are TRBV18 and TRBJ2-7; TRBD1 aligns across 8 bases. Germline V gene sequence: CDR1 KGHSH, CDR2 LQKENI. This CDR3 contains 14 residues. V dropped 5 bases and J dropped 3; count of bases not matched to a gene: 6. CDR3 nucleotide sequence: TGTGCCAGCTCATCCGGGACAGGAGACTACGAGCAGTACTTC. Protein product: CASSSGTGDYEQYF.

The gene calls are TRBV4-3 and TRBJ2-1, with TRBD1 identical over 7 bases. The CDR3 loop spans 15 amino acids. Germline V gene data show CDR1 as LGHNA and CDR2 as YSLEER. Trimming cost V 1 base and J 4 bases; bases outside gene matches: 4. This CDR3 is CASSQGQTGYNEQFF. The CDR3 DNA reads as TGCGCCAGCAGCCAAGGACAGACAGGGTACAATGAGCAGTTCTTC.

The chain combines TRBV5-4 with TRBJ1-2, with 8 positions matching TRBD1. The V segment lost 5 bases and the J segment 2 bases; nucleotides outside the gene matches: 5. Germline CDR1 is SGHNT and CDR2 is YYREEE (reference sequence). This CDR3 contains 14 residues. CDR3 sequence: CASRPGQGNYGYTF. The CDR3 nucleotides read TGTGCCAGCAGACCCGGACAGGGAAACTATGGCTACACCTTC.

There are a few counts of this clone. The chain recombines TRBV15 with TRBJ1-5; possibly TRBD1 for D (5 bases). The CDR3 extends over 15 amino acids. The germline CDR1 and CDR2 sequences are LNHNV and YYDKDF (reference sequence). V dropped 2 bases and J dropped 3 bases, with 11 bases sitting between them. As DNA, the CDR3 is TGTGCCACCAGCAGATTGGGGGGGGACAATCAGCCCCAGCATTTT. Residues: CATSRLGGDNQPQHF.

The genes are TRBV7-2 and TRBJ1-2; D is possibly TRBD1 (5 bases). The V gene's germline CDR1 is SGHTA and CDR2 FQGNSA. Trimming cost V 8 bases and J 3 bases, with 19 bases left between them. The CDR3 totals 15 residues. CDR3 residues: CASAREGLNYYGYTF. Here the CDR3 DNA reads TGTGCCAGCGCCCGGGAGGGGCTGAACTACTATGGCTACACCTTC.

The chain uses TRBV2 and TRBJ2-1, with D unresolved. Trimming pared 3 bases from V and 9 bases from J, leaving 6 bases between. This CDR3 is built from 11 residues. CDR1 is SNHLY, CDR2 FYNNEI, per germline. CDR3 nucleotides: TGTGCCAGCAGTGATTCCTCTGAGCAGTTCTTC. Translation gives CASSDSSEQFF.

The chain joins TRBV27 to TRBJ1-1; 7 positions match TRBD1. The CDR3 sequence is 14 residues long. Trimming at V came to 3 bases and at J to 6 bases, leaving 7 bases not matched to a gene. Germline V lookup: CDR1 MNHEY, CDR2 SMNVEV (reference sequence). The DNA of the CDR3 is TGTGCCAGCAGTTTTCGGGGACAGTTGTCTGAAGCTTTCTTT. Its translation is CASSFRGQLSEAFF.

This clone was detected a few times. V and J are TRBV29-1 and TRBJ1-1; 8 bases are shared with TRBD1. Unmatched junction bases numbered 12, after V lost 6 bases and J lost 0 bases. The CDR3 totals 16 residues. Per germline, CDR1 SQVTM and CDR2 ANQGSEA. CDR3 residues: CSVDRGQGGVNTEAFF. In DNA, the CDR3 is TGCAGCGTGGACCGTGGACAGGGCGGCGTGAACACTGAAGCTTTCTTT.

This sequence joins TRBV5-1 and TRBJ1-6, with D unclear. V lost 4 bases and J 0 bases, leaving 17 bases between the germline ends. The germline V gene encodes CDR1 SGHRS and CDR2 YFSETQ. The CDR3 contains 18 residues. CDR3 sequence reads: CASSLRLRGSSYNSPLHF. The CDR3 DNA is TGCGCCAGCAGCCTGAGACTCCGAGGGAGCTCCTATAATTCACCCCTCCACTTT.

The chain links TRBV4-3 to TRBJ2-4; no firm D call. The V gene's germline CDR1 is LGHNA and CDR2 YSLEER. Trimming stripped 0 bases from V and 9 bases from J, with 9 bases between. This CDR3 is 13 amino acids long. The CDR3 region has the DNA TGCGCCAGCAGCCAAGAGATGGTGAGCATTCAGTACTTC. Its translation is CASSQEMVSIQYF.

The sample holds a few counts of this clone. The rearrangement uses TRBV30 and TRBJ2-3; 9 positions agree with TRBD2. Germline CDR1 is GTSNPN and CDR2 is SVGIG (reference sequence). V was clipped by 8 bases and J by 13 bases; unmatched bases: 22. The CDR3 totals 15 residues. The DNA for the CDR3 is TGTGCCGGACTCACTTTAGCGGGAGCTCCTAGGGGGGAGTATTTT. Amino acid sequence: CAGLTLAGAPRGEYF.

There are a few counts of this clone. The V and J genes are TRBV6-6 and TRBJ2-7, with D possibly being TRBD1 (5 bases). CDR1 is MNHNY, CDR2 SVGAGI, per germline (reference sequence). The CDR3 length is 14 residues. V shed 6 bases and J shed 2 bases, with 14 bases lying between them. The CDR3 protein is CASSPSRVTYEQYF. CDR3 nucleotide sequence: TGTGCCAGCAGCCCCAGCAGGGTCACCTACGAGCAGTACTTC.

This clone was observed a few times. The chain has TRBV7-2 and TRBJ2-5, with D possibly TRBD1 on 5 matching bases. This CDR3 is 14 amino acids long. Germline CDR1 reads SGHTA; CDR2 reads FQGNSA. V was shortened by 1 base and J by 5 bases, with 11 bases between the two germline ends. The CDR3 loop is CASSLGQGSETQYF. As DNA, the CDR3 is TGTGCCAGCAGCTTAGGGCAGGGAAGTGAGACCCAGTACTTC. The full variable domain, its missing parts supplied by reference TRBV7-2 and TRBJ2-5, is GAGVSQSPSNKVTEKGKDVELRCDPISGHTALYWYRQSLGQGLEFLIYFQGNSAPDKSGLPSDRFSAERTGGSVSTLTIQRTQQEDSAVYLCASSLGQGSETQYFGPGTRLLVL.

V and J are TRBV7-2 and TRBJ2-5; weak D call: TRBD2 (7 bases). From germline, CDR1 is SGHTA and CDR2 FQGNSA. V shed 5 bases and J shed 7 bases, with 23 bases lying between them. The CDR3 spans 16 residues. The CDR3 DNA is TGTGCCAGCAGCCAGTTCGGGGCGGGGGCCAAAGGGACCCAGTACTTC. This sequence encodes CASSQFGAGAKGTQYF.

The chain employs TRBV19 and TRBJ1-5; TRBD1 matches 7 bases. Germline values: CDR1 LNHDA, CDR2 SQIVND (reference sequence). The CDR3 length is 14 residues. V was clipped by 3 bases and J by 4 bases; unmatched bases: 3. CDR3 in amino acids: CASSITGDNQPQHF. CDR3 nucleotide sequence: TGTGCCAGTAGTATTACAGGGGATAATCAGCCCCAGCATTTT.

This chain joins TRBV29-1 and TRBJ1-2; maybe TRBD1 (6 bases). Trimming removed 5 bases at V and 2 bases at J, with 12 bases between. The CDR3 is 13 residues long. CDR1 and CDR2 from the germline V gene are SQVTM and ANQGSEA. The CDR3 DNA sequence: TGCAGCGTTTCCAACAGGGCCAACTATGGCTACACCTTC. Residues: CSVSNRANYGYTF.

The V gene is TRBV9, the J gene TRBJ1-2; no firm D call. The germline V and J ends were trimmed by 1 base and 2 bases, with 24 bases remaining between them. The CDR3 loop spans 19 amino acids. Germline-derived CDR1 and CDR2 are SGDLS and YYNGEE. Here the CDR3 reads CASSVLRANNPGLNYGYTF. In nucleotides, the CDR3 is TGTGCCAGCAGCGTACTTCGAGCTAACAACCCCGGACTGAACTATGGCTACACCTTC.

The chain combines TRBV28 with TRBJ2-1; 7 bases are shared with TRBD2. CDR1 is MDHEN and CDR2 is SYDVKM in the germline V gene. The CDR3 extends over 13 amino acids. Germline trimming cut 2 bases from V and 6 bases from J; bases unmatched to any gene: 1. CDR3 nucleotides: TGTGCCAGCAGTTTAGCGGGAGTCAATGAGCAGTTCTTC. It encodes CASSLAGVNEQFF.

This clone was detected a few times. The chain joins TRBV5-1 to TRBJ2-7, with TRBD1 identical over 9 bases. J gave up 6 bases and V 4 bases, and 5 bases lay outside the gene matches. The CDR3 spans 13 residues. Per the germline V gene, CDR1 is SGHRS and CDR2 is YFSETQ. The CDR3: CASSPDRGGEQYF. The CDR3 bases are TGCGCCAGCAGCCCGGACAGGGGTGGCGAGCAGTACTTC.

This clone appeared a few times. The chain couples TRBV6-5 to TRBJ2-6; D remains unclear. From germline, CDR1 is MNHEY and CDR2 SVGAGI. The V end was cut by 8 bases, the J end by 0 bases, with 11 bases between. The length of the CDR3 is 15 residues. The CDR3 nucleotides are TGTGCCAGCTCGCCGCGGCCCTCTGGGGCCAACGTCCTGACTTTC. Translating gives CASSPRPSGANVLTF.

This clone was detected a few times. The chain couples TRBV5-4 to TRBJ1-2; 7 bases line up with TRBD1. The length of the CDR3 is 17 residues. The junction had 16 bases not matched to a gene; V was cut back by 4 bases and J by 4 bases. Per germline, CDR1 SGHNT and CDR2 YYREEE (reference sequence). The CDR3 DNA follows: TGTGCCAGCAGCCAACGGACAGGCTCTGTTAGGGGCTATGGCTACACCTTC. This encodes CASSQRTGSVRGYGYTF.